The source of this T cell receptor (beta chain) is a study of early T cells in non-severe SARS-CoV-2 infection. Study background: The authors sequenced bulk RNA from unsorted whole blood, leaving chains unpaired. Findings of the study overall: Anti-spike CD8 responses were favored by VDJdb matching, which missed private and CD4 specificities.

As concerns this clonotype: The target antigen is unknown.

Individual cDNA molecules carried attached unique molecular identifiers. Each CDR3 protein gets one entry after TCRdb re-called the 5' RACE reads with MiXCR. The sample lists about 64,000 distinct CDR3 sequences; over 9.5% were seen once. V was clipped by 5 bases and J by 3 bases, with 8 bases between them. The CDR3 is 12 residues long. CDR1 and CDR2 from the germline V gene are SEHNR and FQNEAQ (reference sequence). This specimen consisted of whole blood, obtained at baseline. The rearrangement links TRBV7-9 to TRBJ2-7; D is uncertain. The TCR comes from an adult who was a healthcare worker with PCR-confirmed SARS-CoV-2 infection or an uninfected control (not recorded which). The CDR3 reads CASSLGVYEQYF. In nucleotides, the CDR3 is TGTGCCAGCAGCCTTGGAGTCTACGAGCAGTACTTC.